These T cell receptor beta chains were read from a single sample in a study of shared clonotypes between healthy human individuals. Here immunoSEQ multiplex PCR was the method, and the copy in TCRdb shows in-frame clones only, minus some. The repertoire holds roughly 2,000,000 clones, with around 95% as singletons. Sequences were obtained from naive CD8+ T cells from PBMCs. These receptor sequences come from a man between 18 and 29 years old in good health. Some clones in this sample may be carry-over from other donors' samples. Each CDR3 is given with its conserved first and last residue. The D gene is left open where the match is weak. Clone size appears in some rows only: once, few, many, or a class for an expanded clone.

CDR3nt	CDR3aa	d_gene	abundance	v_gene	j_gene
TGTGCCTGGGGCACGGGGTTGGAGCAGTACTTC	CAWGTGLEQYF	NA	NA	TRBV30	TRBJ2-5
TGCAGCGTCGGGACTAGCGGGAGTTGGGATGAGCAGTTCTTC	CSVGTSGSWDEQFF	TRBD2	NA	TRBV29-1	TRBJ2-1
TGTGCCGCGAGGCAGGGCGGCACTGAAGCTTTCTTT	CAARQGGTEAFF	NA	few	TRBV2	TRBJ1-1
TGCAGCGTGTCGGCTAGCGGTTTCTCCTACAATGAGCAGTTCTTC	CSVSASGFSYNEQFF	TRBD2	NA	TRBV29-1	TRBJ2-1
TGTGCCAGCAGCCAAGAGGGGAGCTCCTACGAGCAGTACTTC	CASSQEGSSYEQYF	NA	NA	TRBV7-9	TRBJ2-7
TGTGCCAGCAGATGGACAGGCCCTAATCAGCCCCAGCATTTT	CASRWTGPNQPQHF	TRBD1	NA	TRBV28	TRBJ1-5
TGTGCCAGCAGTTTAAGGGGGAGCACTGAAGCTTTCTTT	CASSLRGSTEAFF	NA	NA	TRBV27	TRBJ1-1
TGTGCCAGTAGTATAGGAAGCCGCACAGATACGCAGTATTTT	CASSIGSRTDTQYF	NA	NA	TRBV19	TRBJ2-3
TGTGCCAGCAGCGAAGTACCAGGGGCGCGAAGCTACGAGCAGTACTTC	CASSEVPGARSYEQYF	NA	NA	TRBV5-6	TRBJ2-7
TGTGCCAGCAGTGGGAACAGGAATAAAAAACTGTTTTTT	CASSGNRNKKLFF	NA	NA	TRBV6-1	TRBJ1-4
TGTGCCAGTAGTACCGGACTAGCGGGGGTTCTCACAGATACGCAGTATTTT	CASSTGLAGVLTDTQYF	TRBD2	NA	TRBV19	TRBJ2-3
TGTGCCAGCAGCTCACGGGACAGTCCCTATGGCTACACCTTC	CASSSRDSPYGYTF	TRBD1	NA	TRBV5-8	TRBJ1-2
TGTGCCAGCACCCCGAGTTTAGGGACCCATCCCTTCCCCCAGCATTTT	CASTPSLGTHPFPQHF	NA	NA	TRBV27	TRBJ1-5
TGCGCCAGCAGCCAGGGTGGCGGCTACACCTTC	CASSQGGGYTF	NA	once	TRBV5-1	TRBJ1-2
TGTGCCAGCAGCCCACGGGACAGGGGCTTCGAGCAGTACTTC	CASSPRDRGFEQYF	TRBD1	NA	TRBV7-6	TRBJ2-7
TGTGCCACCAGCAGAGATGTGGACACCGGGGAGCTGTTTTTT	CATSRDVDTGELFF	NA	NA	TRBV15	TRBJ2-2
TGCGCCAGCAGCCTTTCCATGGGGCCCTACGAGCAGTACTTC	CASSLSMGPYEQYF	NA	NA	TRBV4-1	TRBJ2-7
TGTGCCAGCAGCTTACAGGGGATTGCTGGCGAGCAGTACTTC	CASSLQGIAGEQYF	NA	once	TRBV7-8	TRBJ2-7
TGTGCCAGCAGTTTAGGGGGGGCTAACGAGCAGTACTTC	CASSLGGANEQYF	NA	NA	TRBV28	TRBJ2-7
TGTGCCAGCTCATCAAAATTATCGGGCCAAGAGACCCAGTACTTC	CASSSKLSGQETQYF	NA	NA	TRBV18	TRBJ2-5
TGTGCCAGCAGACTGCTGGGCGGGAGCAACGAGGAGCAGTACTTC	CASRLLGGSNEEQYF	TRBD2	NA	TRBV7-9	TRBJ2-7
TGTGCCAGCAGCGCCGACCGGGACAGGGCTCTCTACGAGCAGTACTTC	CASSADRDRALYEQYF	TRBD1	NA	TRBV7-9	TRBJ2-7
TGCGCCAGCAGCTCCTGGACAGGCACGTTCTATGGCTACACCTTC	CASSSWTGTFYGYTF	TRBD1	NA	TRBV5-1	TRBJ1-2